Listed below are T cell receptor beta chains from one sample, sequenced in a study of T cells after yellow fever vaccination. A single record per CDR3 protein comes from TCRdb applying MiXCR to the 5' RACE reads. Among about 320,000 distinct CDR3 sequences, roughly 4.3% were seen once, and the ten largest hold roughly a fifth. Material: PBMCs, obtained 15 days after the yellow fever booster vaccination. All receptors derive from a man aged 18 to 30 who received the YFV17D yellow fever vaccine. CDR3s include the opening cysteine and the closing phenylalanine or tryptophan.

V,J,CDR3
TRBV2,TRBJ1-1,CASSEFFGQGAFAEAFF
TRBV7-2,TRBJ1-2,CASSFDGTQPYGYTF
TRBV9,TRBJ1-1,CASSVRPQILNTEAFF
TRBV29-1,TRBJ2-7,CSVGPGGDEQYF
TRBV20-1,TRBJ2-5,CSATTGGTGKTQYF
TRBV27,TRBJ1-2,CASSSPGRNSNYGYTF
TRBV4-2,TRBJ2-3,CASSQDGGQSTDTQYF
TRBV4-3,TRBJ1-5,CASSQERPAGGWGQPQHF
TRBV7-9,TRBJ1-5,CASSKGGGPQPQHF
TRBV19,TRBJ2-3,CASSIDGLPDTQYF
TRBV6-5,TRBJ2-5,CASSYSAREETQYF
TRBV7-2,TRBJ2-5,CASSLVGLAGGRETQYF
TRBV5-6,TRBJ1-2,CASSPSSNYGYTF
TRBV10-1,TRBJ2-3,CASSESGTPSTDTQYF
TRBV20-1,TRBJ2-3,CSATPRDPWTDTQYF
TRBV28,TRBJ2-3,CASSWTRSTDTQYF
TRBV6-2/TRBV6-3,TRBJ2-3,CASSSGTQQDTQYF
TRBV6-2/TRBV6-3,TRBJ1-1,CASSEDRGRETEAFF
TRBV6-1,TRBJ2-3,CANKGGKDTQYF
TRBV5-1,TRBJ2-1,CASSLGTGPWFLGKEQFF
TRBV20-1,TRBJ1-2,CSARSRDTTSNYGYTF
TRBV5-1,TRBJ2-5,CASSLGVQEETQYF
TRBV4-3,TRBJ2-5,CASSQQQGEETQYF
TRBV5-1,TRBJ2-1,CASSPGRTSYNEQFF
TRBV5-5,TRBJ2-5,CASSYPRRETQYF
TRBV10-3,TRBJ2-3,CAIMNRDPSTDTQYF
TRBV30,TRBJ1-2,CAWSVQGYGYTF
TRBV12-3/TRBV12-4,TRBJ1-2,CASSFSGSYGYTF
TRBV20-1,TRBJ2-3,CSARGTTSGGVLDTQYF
TRBV12-3/TRBV12-4,TRBJ1-1,CASSIGVGHGTEAFF
TRBV2,TRBJ2-2,CASVPTNTGELFF
TRBV7-7,TRBJ2-2,CASSLASGTYTGELFF
TRBV20-1,TRBJ1-1,CSARDYGGRENTEAFF
TRBV5-1,TRBJ2-7,CASSLDRGLIHEQYF
TRBV11-3,TRBJ2-3,CASSLGGITNTQYF
TRBV20-1,TRBJ1-1,CVGSGTGGGKVTEAFF
TRBV5-1,TRBJ1-1,CASSIAFGDTEAFF
TRBV2,TRBJ1-1,CASTTGWGTEAFF
TRBV12-3/TRBV12-4,TRBJ1-6,CASSATGRDSPLHF
TRBV7-6,TRBJ2-3,CASSPSLGRTDTQYF
TRBV6-2/TRBV6-3,TRBJ1-5,CASSYGQGNQPQHF
TRBV3-1,TRBJ1-5,CASSQAGEGQPQHF
TRBV7-8,TRBJ1-3,CASSLDIGNTIYF
TRBV10-3,TRBJ2-7,CAIMDRAGVPPYEQYF
TRBV7-3,TRBJ1-1,CASSLTAGRGRTMNTEAFF
TRBV7-9,TRBJ2-5,CASSLSAGETQYF